This TCR beta chain was retrieved from a study of blood T cell repertoires in COVID-19. Assay used: immunoSEQ multiplex PCR; TCRdb lists only in-frame clones, some missing. The sample shows under 300,000 clones, around 86% of them seen only once. This clone has just one count. Mismatch with germline at one junction end may stem from a read error. This CDR3 is 11 amino acids long. Germline values: CDR1 DFQATT, CDR2 SNEGSKA (reference sequence). This chain links TRBV20-1 with TRBJ2-1, with D possibly TRBD2 on 5 matching bases. This TCR came from a middle-aged woman who had recovered from COVID-19. Specimen: PBMCs or T cells enriched from blood (not recorded which). The CDR3 here is CSAAVRAERLF. The CDR3 region has the DNA TGCAGTGCCGCAGTGAGAGCGGAAAGGCTCTTC.